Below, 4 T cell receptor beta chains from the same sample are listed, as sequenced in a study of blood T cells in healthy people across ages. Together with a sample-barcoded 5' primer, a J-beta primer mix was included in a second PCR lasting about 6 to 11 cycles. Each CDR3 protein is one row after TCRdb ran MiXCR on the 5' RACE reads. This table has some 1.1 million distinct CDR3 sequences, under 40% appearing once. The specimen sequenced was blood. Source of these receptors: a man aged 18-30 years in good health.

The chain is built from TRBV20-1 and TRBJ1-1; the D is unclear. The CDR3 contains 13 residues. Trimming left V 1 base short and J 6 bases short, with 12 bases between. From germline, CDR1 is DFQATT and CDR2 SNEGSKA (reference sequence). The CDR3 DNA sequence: TGCAGTGCTAGAGGCAGCCTACGCCCTGAAGCTTTCTTT. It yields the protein CSARGSLRPEAFF.

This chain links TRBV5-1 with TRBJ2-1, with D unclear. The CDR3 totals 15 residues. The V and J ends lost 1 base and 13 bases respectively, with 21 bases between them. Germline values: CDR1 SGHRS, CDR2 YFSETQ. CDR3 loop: CASSLRAAAQETQFF. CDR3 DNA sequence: TGCGCCAGCAGCTTGCGGGCAGCCGCTCAAGAGACCCAGTTCTTC.

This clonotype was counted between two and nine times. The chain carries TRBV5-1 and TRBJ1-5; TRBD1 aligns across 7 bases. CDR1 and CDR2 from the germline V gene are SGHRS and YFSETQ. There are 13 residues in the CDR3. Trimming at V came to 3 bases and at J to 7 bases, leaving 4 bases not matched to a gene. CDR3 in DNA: TGCGCCAGCAGCTATGGGACAGAGCAGCCCCAGCATTTT. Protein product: CASSYGTEQPQHF.

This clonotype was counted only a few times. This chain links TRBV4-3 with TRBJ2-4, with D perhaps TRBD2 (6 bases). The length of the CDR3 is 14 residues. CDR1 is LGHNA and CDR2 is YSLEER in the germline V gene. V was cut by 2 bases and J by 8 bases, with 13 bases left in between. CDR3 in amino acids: CASSQFGGGDIQYF. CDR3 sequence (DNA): TGCGCCAGCAGCCAATTCGGGGGTGGAGACATTCAGTACTTC.